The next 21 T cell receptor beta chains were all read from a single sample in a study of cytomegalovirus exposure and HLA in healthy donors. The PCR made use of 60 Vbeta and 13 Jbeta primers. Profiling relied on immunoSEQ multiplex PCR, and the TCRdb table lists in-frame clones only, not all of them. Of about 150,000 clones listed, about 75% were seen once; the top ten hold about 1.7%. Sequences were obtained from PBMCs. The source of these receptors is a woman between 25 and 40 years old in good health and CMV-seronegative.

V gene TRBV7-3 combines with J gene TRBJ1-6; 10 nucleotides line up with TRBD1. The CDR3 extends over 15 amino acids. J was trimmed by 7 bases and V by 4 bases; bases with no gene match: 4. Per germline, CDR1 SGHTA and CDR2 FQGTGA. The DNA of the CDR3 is TGTGCCAGCAGCTCCGGGACAGGGGAAAATTCACCCCTCCACTTT. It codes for CASSSGTGENSPLHF.

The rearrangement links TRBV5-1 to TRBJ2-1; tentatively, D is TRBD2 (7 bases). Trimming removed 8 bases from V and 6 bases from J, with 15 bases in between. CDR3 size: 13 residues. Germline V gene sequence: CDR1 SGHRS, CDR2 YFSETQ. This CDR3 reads CASSTGGPNEQFF. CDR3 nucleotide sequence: TGCGCCAGTTCAACGGGGGGCCCCAATGAGCAGTTCTTC.

The CDR3 reads CASSMGLAGGPNTGELFF. The CDR3 coding sequence is TGTGCCAGTAGTATGGGACTAGCGGGGGGCCCTAACACCGGGGAGCTGTTTTTT. The chain carries TRBV19 and TRBJ2-2; 15 nucleotides match TRBD2. J lost 2 bases, V lost 3 bases, and 4 bases had no gene match. This CDR3 has 18 amino acids. Germline CDR1 is LNHDA and CDR2 is SQIVND (reference sequence).

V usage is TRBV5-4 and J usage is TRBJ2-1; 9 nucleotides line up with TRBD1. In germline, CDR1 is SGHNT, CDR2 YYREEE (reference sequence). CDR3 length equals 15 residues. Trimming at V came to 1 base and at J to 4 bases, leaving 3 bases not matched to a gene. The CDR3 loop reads CASSLNGQGYNEQFF. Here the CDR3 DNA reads TGTGCCAGCAGCTTGAACGGACAGGGGTACAATGAGCAGTTCTTC.

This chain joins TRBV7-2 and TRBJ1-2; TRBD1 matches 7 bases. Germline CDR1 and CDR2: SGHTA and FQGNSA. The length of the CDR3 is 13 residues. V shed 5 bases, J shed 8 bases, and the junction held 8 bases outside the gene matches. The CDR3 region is CASSPLTGSGYTF. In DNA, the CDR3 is TGTGCCAGCAGCCCTTTGACAGGGTCCGGCTACACCTTC.

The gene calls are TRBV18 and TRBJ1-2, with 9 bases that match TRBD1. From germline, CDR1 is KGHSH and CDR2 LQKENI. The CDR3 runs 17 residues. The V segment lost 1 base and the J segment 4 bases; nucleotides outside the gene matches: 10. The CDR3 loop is CASSPLKTGGAGYGYTF. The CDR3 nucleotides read TGTGCCAGCTCACCACTCAAAACAGGGGGCGCCGGCTATGGCTACACCTTC.

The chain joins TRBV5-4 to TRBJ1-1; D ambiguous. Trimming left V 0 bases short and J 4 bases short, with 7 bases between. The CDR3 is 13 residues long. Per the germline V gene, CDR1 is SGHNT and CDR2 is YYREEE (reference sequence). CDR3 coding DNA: TGTGCCAGCAGCTTGGAAGCGAGCACTGAAGCTTTCTTT. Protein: CASSLEASTEAFF.

CDR3 in DNA: TGTGCCAGCAGCCAAGGAGGGAACACTGAAGCTTTCTTT. This gives the protein CASSQGGNTEAFF. This chain joins TRBV14 and TRBJ1-1; D uncertain. The CDR3 runs to 13 residues. V was trimmed by 1 base and J by 1 base, leaving 4 bases between them. Germline V gene data show CDR1 as SGHDN and CDR2 as FVKESK.

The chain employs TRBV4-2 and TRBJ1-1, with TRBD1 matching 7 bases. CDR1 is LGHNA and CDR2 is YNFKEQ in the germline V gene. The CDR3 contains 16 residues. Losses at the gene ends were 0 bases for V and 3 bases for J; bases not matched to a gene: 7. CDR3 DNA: TGTGCCAGCAGCCAAGATAGCGAGGGGGCGGACACTGAAGCTTTCTTT. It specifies CASSQDSEGADTEAFF.

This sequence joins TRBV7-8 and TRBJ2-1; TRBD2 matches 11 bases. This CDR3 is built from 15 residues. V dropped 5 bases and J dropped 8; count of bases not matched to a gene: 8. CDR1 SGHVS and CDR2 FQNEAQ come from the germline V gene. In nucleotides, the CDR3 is TGTGCCAGCAGCCCCCTAGCGGGGGGTAGGGATGAGCAGTTCTTC. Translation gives CASSPLAGGRDEQFF.

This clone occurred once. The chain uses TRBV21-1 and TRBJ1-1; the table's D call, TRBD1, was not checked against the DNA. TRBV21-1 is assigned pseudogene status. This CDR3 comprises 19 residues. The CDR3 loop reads CASSTQTGTQPTRNTEAFF. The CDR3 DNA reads TGTGCCAGCAGCACTCAGACCGGGACACAGCCGACCCGGAACACTGAAGCTTTCTTT.

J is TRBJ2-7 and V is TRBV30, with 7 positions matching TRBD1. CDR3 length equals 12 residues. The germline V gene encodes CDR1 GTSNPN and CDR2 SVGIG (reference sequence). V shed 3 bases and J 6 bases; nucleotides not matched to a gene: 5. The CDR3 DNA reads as TGTGCCTGGAGGAAACAGGGGACCGAGCAGTACTTC. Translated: CAWRKQGTEQYF.

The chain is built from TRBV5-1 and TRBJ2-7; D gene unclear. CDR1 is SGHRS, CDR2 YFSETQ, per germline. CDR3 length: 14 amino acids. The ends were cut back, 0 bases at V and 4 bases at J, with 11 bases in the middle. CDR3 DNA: TGCGCCAGCAGCTTGGGGGCTGATTATTACGAGCAGTACTTC. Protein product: CASSLGADYYEQYF.

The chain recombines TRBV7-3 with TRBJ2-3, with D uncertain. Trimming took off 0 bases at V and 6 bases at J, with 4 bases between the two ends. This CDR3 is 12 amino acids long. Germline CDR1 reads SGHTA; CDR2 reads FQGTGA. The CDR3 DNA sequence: TGTGCCAGCAGCTTAACGTCGGATACGCAGTATTTT. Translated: CASSLTSDTQYF.

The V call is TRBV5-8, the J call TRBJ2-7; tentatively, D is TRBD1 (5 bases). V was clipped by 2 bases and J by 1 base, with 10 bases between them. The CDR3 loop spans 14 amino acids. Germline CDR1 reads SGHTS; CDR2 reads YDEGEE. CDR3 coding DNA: TGTGCCAGCAGCTTAACAGGTGAGTCCTACGAGCAGTACTTC. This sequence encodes CASSLTGESYEQYF.

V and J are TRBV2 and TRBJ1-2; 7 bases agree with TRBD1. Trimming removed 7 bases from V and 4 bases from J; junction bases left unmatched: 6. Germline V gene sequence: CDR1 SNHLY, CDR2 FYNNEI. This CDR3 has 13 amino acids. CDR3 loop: CASTRQGGYGYTF. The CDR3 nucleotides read TGTGCCAGCACCAGACAGGGAGGCTATGGCTACACCTTC. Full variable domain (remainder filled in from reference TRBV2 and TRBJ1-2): EPEVTQTPSHQVTQMGQEVILRCVPISNHLYFYWYRQILGQKVEFLVSFYNNEISEKSEIFDDQFSVERPDGSNFTLKIRSTKLEDSAMYFCASTRQGGYGYTFGSGTRLTVV.

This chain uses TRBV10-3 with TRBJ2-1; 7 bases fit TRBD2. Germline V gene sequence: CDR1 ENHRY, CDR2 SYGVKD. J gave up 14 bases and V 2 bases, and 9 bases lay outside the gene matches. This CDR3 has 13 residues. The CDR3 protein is CAISEQPGTMKFF. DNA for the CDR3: TGTGCCATCAGTGAGCAGCCCGGGACTATGAAGTTCTTC.

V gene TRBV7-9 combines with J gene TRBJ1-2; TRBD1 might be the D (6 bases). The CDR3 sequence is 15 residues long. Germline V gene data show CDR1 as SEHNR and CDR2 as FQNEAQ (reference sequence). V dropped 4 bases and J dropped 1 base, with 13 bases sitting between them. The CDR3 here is CASSYLGAGNYGYTF. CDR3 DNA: TGTGCCAGCAGCTACTTGGGGGCCGGTAACTATGGCTACACCTTC. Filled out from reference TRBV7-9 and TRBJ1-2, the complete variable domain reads DTGVSQNPRHKITKRGQNVTFRCDPISEHNRLYWYRQTLGQGPEFLTYFQNEAQLEKSRLLSDRFSAERPKGSFSTLEIQRTEQGDSAMYLCASSYLGAGNYGYTFGSGTRLTVV.

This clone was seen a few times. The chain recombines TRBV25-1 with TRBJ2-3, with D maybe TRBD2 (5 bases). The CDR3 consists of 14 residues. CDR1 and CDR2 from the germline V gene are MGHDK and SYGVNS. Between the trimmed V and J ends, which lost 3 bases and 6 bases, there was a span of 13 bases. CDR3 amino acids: CASSDVGRGDTQYF. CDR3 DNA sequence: TGTGCCAGCAGTGACGTTGGGAGAGGGGATACGCAGTATTTT.

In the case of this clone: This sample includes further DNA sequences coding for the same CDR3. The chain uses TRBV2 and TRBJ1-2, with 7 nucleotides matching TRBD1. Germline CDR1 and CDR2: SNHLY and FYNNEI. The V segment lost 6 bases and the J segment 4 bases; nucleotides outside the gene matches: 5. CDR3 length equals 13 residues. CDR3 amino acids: CASSRDRTYGYTF. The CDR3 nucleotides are TGTGCCAGCAGCCGGGACAGAACCTATGGCTACACCTTC.

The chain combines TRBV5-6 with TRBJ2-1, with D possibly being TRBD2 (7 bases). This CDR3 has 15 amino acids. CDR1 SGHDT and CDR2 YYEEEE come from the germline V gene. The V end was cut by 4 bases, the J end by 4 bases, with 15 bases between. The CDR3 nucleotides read TGTGCCAGCAGCGGGGGGGCGGGTGTTTACAATGAGCAGTTCTTC. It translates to CASSGGAGVYNEQFF. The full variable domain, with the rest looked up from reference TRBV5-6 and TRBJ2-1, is DAGVTQSPTHLIKTRGQQVTLRCSPKSGHDTVSWYQQALGQGPQFIFQYYEEEERQRGNFPDRFSGHQFPNYSSELNVNALLLGDSALYLCASSGGAGVYNEQFFGPGTRLTVL.